The 28 T cell receptor beta chains below were found in one sample sequenced in a study of CD8 T cells in ankylosing spondylitis (dated by TCRdb to 2016 to 2017). The library relied on 5' RACE. Instrument on record: Illumina HiSeq 2500. The public reads were reprocessed in TCRdb via fastp at Q25 and MiXCR, keeping in-frame beta chains. Duplicate CDR3 protein sequences are folded into a single record with the most common DNA and genes. The sample table holds more than 60,000 distinct CDR3 sequences, of which about 5.2% were seen once. The ten most abundant clones make up 2.2% of the sample. The sequenced sample consisted of blood, either unsorted or a sorted T cell fraction (not recorded which). The origin of the receptors is a male donor with ankylosing spondylitis or in good health (not recorded which).

The chain joins TRBV7-9 to TRBJ1-4, with D possibly TRBD1 on 6 matching bases. There are 14 residues in the CDR3. Trimming took off 2 bases at V and 8 bases at J, with 12 bases between the two ends. Per the germline V gene, CDR1 is SEHNR and CDR2 is FQNEAQ (reference sequence). The CDR3, as DNA: TGTGCCAGCAGCTTAAAACAGGGAGGCGAAAAACTGTTTTTT. Amino acids: CASSLKQGGEKLFF.

This clonotype was picked up many times. The J gene is TRBJ2-5, the V gene TRBV20-1; D is possibly TRBD1 or TRBD2 (7 bases each). V lost 3 bases to trimming and J lost 2 bases, with 19 bases between them. The CDR3 contains 16 residues. Germline loops: CDR1 DFQATT, CDR2 SNEGSKA (reference sequence). The CDR3: CSARSGTAFLQETQYF. In DNA, the CDR3 is TGCAGTGCTAGGAGCGGGACAGCTTTTTTACAAGAGACCCAGTACTTC.

This clonotype was found many times. The chain has TRBV25-1 and TRBJ2-5, with a weak D call TRBD2 (6 bases). Germline values: CDR1 MGHDK, CDR2 SYGVNS. V was pared by 3 bases and J by 1 base, with 15 bases between. The CDR3 has 16 residues. DNA for the CDR3: TGTGCCAGCAGTGATCTGGGGTACGGGGGCCAAGAGACCCAGTACTTC. It yields the protein CASSDLGYGGQETQYF. Together with reference TRBV25-1 and TRBJ2-5, the CDR3 gives the full variable domain: EADIYQTPRYLVIGTGKKITLECSQTMGHDKMYWYQQDPGMELHLIHYSYGVNSTEKGDLSSESTVSRIRTEHFPLTLESARPSHTSQYLCASSDLGYGGQETQYFGPGTRLLVL.

This clonotype showed up many times. The chain has TRBV20-1 and TRBJ2-7; 10 bases line up with TRBD2. The CDR3 loop spans 15 amino acids. Unmatched junction bases numbered 11, after V lost 4 bases and J lost 5 bases. The germline CDR1 and CDR2 sequences are DFQATT and SNEGSKA (reference sequence). CDR3 DNA: TGCAGTGCTACAACTGTGAGCGGGGGGGTGGACGAGCAGTACTTC. It codes for CSATTVSGGVDEQYF.

Remarks on this clonotype: A much larger clone is a single base away; this may be a read error. V usage is TRBV5-1 and J usage is TRBJ2-3, with 7 bases identical to TRBD2. This CDR3 comprises 13 residues. The V gene's germline CDR1 is SGHRS and CDR2 YFSETQ. The CDR3 loop is CVSSLETGGPQYF. The DNA of the CDR3 is TGCGTCAGCAGCTTGGAAACGGGAGGCCCGCAGTATTTT.

This clonotype was seen repeatedly, ten times or more. The V and J genes are TRBV15 and TRBJ1-4, with TRBD1 matching over 8 bases. Germline V gene lookup returns CDR1 LNHNV and CDR2 YYDKDF (reference sequence). The CDR3 totals 16 residues. Losses at the gene ends were 1 base for V and 8 bases for J; bases not matched to a gene: 9. The CDR3 nucleotides read TGTGCCACCAGCAGAGTTCCGGGACAGGCAATCGAAAAACTGTTTTTT. The encoded protein is CATSRVPGQAIEKLFF.

This clonotype was picked up many times. This chain joins TRBV3-1 and TRBJ2-7; possibly TRBD2 for D (5 bases). Germline V gene lookup returns CDR1 LGHDT and CDR2 YNNKEL (reference sequence). This CDR3 spans 16 amino acids. Deletions cut 0 bases from V and 1 base from J, with 13 bases between. In DNA, the CDR3 is TGTGCCAGCAGCCAAGAATCGCGGTCGGGATCCTACGAGCAGTACTTC. Translated, it gives CASSQESRSGSYEQYF.

This clonotype was picked up many times. The J gene is TRBJ1-1, the V gene TRBV6-1; a weak D match, TRBD1 (6 bases). There are 16 residues in the CDR3. Germline-derived CDR1 and CDR2 are MNHNS and SASEGT. V lost 7 bases to trimming and J lost 2 bases, with 20 bases between them. The CDR3: CASTRGGGRPNTEAFF. CDR3 in DNA: TGTGCCAGCACCCGGGGGGGGGGCAGACCAAACACTGAAGCTTTCTTT.

At least ten counts were recorded for this clonotype. V gene TRBV28 combines with J gene TRBJ2-3; D perhaps matches TRBD2 (6 bases). The germline V gene has CDR1 MDHEN and CDR2 SYDVKM. Trimming stripped 6 bases from V and 0 bases from J, with 16 bases between. The CDR3 is made up of 16 amino acids. The CDR3 nucleotides read TGTGCCAGCAGGATAGGGACTGGCTCTAGCACAGATACGCAGTATTTT. Protein sequence: CASRIGTGSSTDTQYF.

This clonotype was observed many times. This chain links TRBV19 with TRBJ2-7, with 11 bases identical to TRBD2. The CDR3 consists of 14 residues. Trimming at V came to 6 bases and at J to 5 bases, leaving 6 bases not matched to a gene. Germline-derived CDR1 and CDR2 are LNHDA and SQIVND (reference sequence). The CDR3 is CASSLTSGVDEQYF. CDR3 in DNA: TGTGCCAGTAGCCTGACTAGCGGGGTCGACGAGCAGTACTTC.

In this sample, this clonotype turned up many times. V gene TRBV6-5 combines with J gene TRBJ1-2; 7 nucleotides agree with TRBD1. Germline V gene sequence: CDR1 MNHEY, CDR2 SVGAGI. This CDR3 contains 15 residues. V lost 4 bases to trimming and J lost 6 bases; unmatched junction nucleotides: 11. For the CDR3, the DNA is TGTGCCAGCAGTTCACCTTCACAGGGGCTCGATGGCTACACCTTC. Translation: CASSSPSQGLDGYTF.

This clonotype was observed at least ten times. The chain combines TRBV7-8 with TRBJ1-6; D might be TRBD1 (6 bases). This CDR3 is built from 16 residues. V was clipped by 3 bases and J by 9 bases, with 18 bases between them. The V gene's germline CDR1 is SGHVS and CDR2 FQNEAQ. The CDR3 coding sequence is TGTGCCAGCAGCTTGACAGGAAGTAAATTCGGTTCACCCCTCCACTTT. The encoded protein is CASSLTGSKFGSPLHF.

This clonotype has a count of ten or more. The chain couples TRBV21-1 to TRBJ2-3; the table gives TRBD1 as D, unverified against the DNA. TRBV21-1 is annotated as a pseudogene. CDR3 size: 15 residues. CDR3 protein: CASSTPGPHTDTQYF. In DNA form, the CDR3 reads TGTGCCAGCAGCACCCCGGGCCCCCACACAGATACGCAGTATTTT.

The rearrangement joins TRBV7-2 to TRBJ1-2; weak D call: TRBD1 (5 bases). Germline V gene data show CDR1 as SGHTA and CDR2 as FQGNSA. Trimming removed 7 bases at V and 2 bases at J, with 20 bases between. CDR3 length: 16 residues. The CDR3 bases are TGTGCCAGCACCCTGCCCCTTCCGGGACCAAACTATGGCTACACCTTC. This codes for CASTLPLPGPNYGYTF. Looking up the rest from reference TRBV7-2 and TRBJ1-2 gives the full variable domain: GAGVSQSPSNKVTEKGKDVELRCDPISGHTALYWYRQSLGQGLEFLIYFQGNSAPDKSGLPSDRFSAERTGGSVSTLTIQRTQQEDSAVYLCASTLPLPGPNYGYTFGSGTRLTVV.

This clonotype appeared many times. The chain carries TRBV11-2 and TRBJ1-2; D gene ambiguous. The germline CDR1 and CDR2 sequences are SGHAT and FQNNGV. There are 13 residues in the CDR3. Trimming pared 0 bases from V and 4 bases from J, leaving 6 bases between. CDR3 loop: CASSLDYAYGYTF. The DNA of the CDR3 is TGTGCCAGCAGCTTAGATTACGCCTATGGCTACACCTTC.

This clonotype was observed many times. The chain is built from TRBV11-3 and TRBJ2-3; no definite D call. The V end was cut by 1 base, the J end by 0 bases, with 8 bases between. CDR1 is SGHNT, CDR2 YENEEA, per germline. CDR3 size: 15 residues. The CDR3 spells CASSLGVGSTDTQYF. CDR3 nucleotide sequence: TGTGCCAGCAGCTTAGGTGTGGGGAGCACAGATACGCAGTATTTT.

This clonotype occurred many times. The chain combines TRBV10-3 with TRBJ2-7; the D gene is possibly TRBD1 (6 bases). Per germline, CDR1 ENHRY and CDR2 SYGVKD. The CDR3 is 15 residues long. Trimming removed 2 bases from V and 4 bases from J, with 15 bases in between. The CDR3 DNA is TGTGCCATCAGTGAGGGCACAGGGATGGGGTACGAGCAGTACTTC. Amino acid sequence: CAISEGTGMGYEQYF.

This clonotype was counted at least ten times. V gene TRBV18 combines with J gene TRBJ2-7; 9 bases align to TRBD1. The V segment lost 1 base and the J segment 6 bases; nucleotides outside the gene matches: 1. CDR1 and CDR2 (germline): KGHSH, LQKENI. The CDR3 is made up of 13 amino acids. Here the CDR3 reads CASSPLDRGEQYF. The CDR3 coding sequence is TGTGCCAGCTCACCACTGGACAGGGGCGAGCAGTACTTC.

This clonotype has ten or more counts. The gene calls are TRBV20-1 and TRBJ1-4; D is unclear. CDR1 is DFQATT, CDR2 SNEGSKA, per germline (reference sequence). The CDR3 contains 15 residues. V lost 4 bases and J lost 7, with 19 bases in between. The CDR3 DNA follows: TGCAGTGCTACACCAGCAGGCAACGGAGGTGAAAAACTGTTTTTT. This encodes CSATPAGNGGEKLFF.

This clonotype was observed many times. This chain joins TRBV9 and TRBJ2-4; D is undetermined. Trimming left V 0 bases short and J 5 bases short, with 12 bases between. There are 15 residues in the CDR3. Germline CDR1 and CDR2: SGDLS and YYNGEE. The CDR3 reads CASSVEAAVQNIQYF. DNA for the CDR3: TGTGCCAGCAGCGTAGAGGCAGCCGTCCAAAACATTCAGTACTTC.

This clonotype has a count of ten or more. The rearrangement joins TRBV7-6 to TRBJ1-1, with unresolved D. Looked up from germline, CDR1 is SGHVS and CDR2 is FNYEAQ. Between the trimmed V and J ends, which lost 4 bases and 1 base, there was a span of 7 bases. CDR3 size: 13 residues. This CDR3 reads CASSSSPNTEAFF. The CDR3 DNA follows: TGTGCCAGCAGCTCCAGTCCGAACACTGAAGCTTTCTTT. Combining the CDR3 with reference TRBV7-6 and TRBJ1-1 gives the whole variable domain GAGVSQSPRYKVTKRGQDVALRCDPISGHVSLYWYRQALGQGPEFLTYFNYEAQQDKSGLPNDRFSAERPEGSISTLTIQRTEQRDSAMYRCASSSSPNTEAFFGQGTRLTVV.

This clonotype has at least ten counts. J is TRBJ1-2 and V is TRBV12-3 or TRBV12-4; possible D gene TRBD1, 6 bases. Trimming shortened V by 5 bases and J by 6 bases, and 13 bases separated the two germline ends. The CDR3 is made up of 13 amino acids. DNA of the CDR3: TGTGCCAGCAGTCGTTCCGCAGGGGATGGCTACACCTTC. Residues: CASSRSAGDGYTF.

This clonotype was seen ten or more times. The V gene is TRBV7-9, the J gene TRBJ2-3, with D hard to call. Germline lookup yields CDR1 SEHNR and CDR2 FQNEAQ (reference sequence). The CDR3 length is 15 residues. V was pared by 2 bases and J by 6 bases, with 15 bases between. The CDR3 reads CASSLQVGRPDTQYF. The CDR3 DNA follows: TGTGCCAGCAGCTTACAGGTTGGGCGCCCGGATACGCAGTATTTT. The full variable domain, rest sourced from reference TRBV7-9 and TRBJ2-3, is DTGVSQNPRHKITKRGQNVTFRCDPISEHNRLYWYRQTLGQGPEFLTYFQNEAQLEKSRLLSDRFSAERPKGSFSTLEIQRTEQGDSAMYLCASSLQVGRPDTQYFGPGTRLTVL.

There are many counts of this clonotype. The CDR3 is CASSQDVDNEQFF. Written as DNA, the CDR3 is TGCGCCAGCAGCCAAGACGTAGACAATGAGCAGTTCTTC. The gene calls are TRBV4-3 and TRBJ2-1; D gene ambiguous. V was cut by 0 bases and J by 5 bases, with 5 bases left in between. The CDR3 runs 13 residues. Germline CDR1 reads LGHNA; CDR2 reads YSLEER.

This clonotype was seen at least ten times. The CDR3 reads CASSLTNEQYF. The CDR3 DNA reads TGTGCCAGCTCGCTAACTAACGAGCAGTACTTC. The chain couples TRBV18 to TRBJ2-7; D not certain. The V end lost 6 bases, the J end lost 5 bases, and 8 bases lay between the germline ends. Germline V CDR1 and CDR2: KGHSH, LQKENI. The CDR3 contains 11 residues.

As concerns this clonotype: Compared with germline, one end of the junction differs, possibly owing to a read error. V and J are TRBV3-1 and TRBJ1-4; D call uncertain. The CDR3 is made up of 15 amino acids. The germline CDR1 and CDR2 sequences are LGHDT and YNNKEL (reference sequence). The CDR3 coding sequence is TGTGGCAGCAGCCAAACGACCCGGCCCAAGGGAAACCTGTTTTTT. It specifies CGSSQTTRPKGNLFF.

V and J are TRBV29-1 and TRBJ2-1; D may be TRBD2 (6 bases). Trimming removed 6 bases at V and 3 bases at J, with 15 bases between. Germline V CDR1 and CDR2: SQVTM, ANQGSEA. The CDR3 totals 14 residues. The CDR3 reads CSVLGLEHYNEQFF. CDR3 nucleotides: TGCAGCGTGCTGGGACTGGAGCACTACAATGAGCAGTTCTTC.

The sample holds many counts of this clonotype. The chain is built from TRBV10-3 and TRBJ1-2; D is undetermined. The CDR3 length is 14 residues. Germline-derived CDR1 and CDR2 are ENHRY and SYGVKD. V was shortened by 0 bases and J by 5 bases, with 10 bases between the two germline ends. The CDR3 region is CAISESNGIYGYTF. The CDR3 coding sequence is TGTGCCATCAGTGAGTCAAATGGCATATATGGCTACACCTTC.